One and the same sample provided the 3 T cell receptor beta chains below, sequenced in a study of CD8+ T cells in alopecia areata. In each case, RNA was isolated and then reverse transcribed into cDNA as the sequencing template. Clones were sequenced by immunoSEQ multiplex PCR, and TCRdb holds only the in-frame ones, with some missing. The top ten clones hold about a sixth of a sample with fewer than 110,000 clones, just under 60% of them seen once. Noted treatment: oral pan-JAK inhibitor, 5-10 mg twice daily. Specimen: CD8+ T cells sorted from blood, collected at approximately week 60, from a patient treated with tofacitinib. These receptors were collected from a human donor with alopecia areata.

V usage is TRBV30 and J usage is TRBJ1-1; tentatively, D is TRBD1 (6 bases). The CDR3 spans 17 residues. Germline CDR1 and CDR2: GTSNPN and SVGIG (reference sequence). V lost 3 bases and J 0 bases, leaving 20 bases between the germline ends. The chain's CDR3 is CAWSSEQGSTMNTEAFF. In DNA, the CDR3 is TGTGCCTGGAGCTCAGAGCAGGGGAGTACGATGAACACTGAAGCTTTCTTT.

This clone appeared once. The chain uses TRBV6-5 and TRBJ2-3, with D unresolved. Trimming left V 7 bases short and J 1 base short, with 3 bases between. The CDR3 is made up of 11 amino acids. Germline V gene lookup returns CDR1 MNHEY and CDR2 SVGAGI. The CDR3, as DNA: TGTGCCAGCAAGGGCACAGATACGCAGTATTTT. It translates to CASKGTDTQYF.

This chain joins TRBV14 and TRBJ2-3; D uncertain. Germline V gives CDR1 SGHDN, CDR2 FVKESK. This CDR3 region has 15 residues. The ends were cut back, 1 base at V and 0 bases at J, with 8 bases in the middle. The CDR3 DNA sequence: TGTGCCAGCAGCCAAGGTCTGGTAAGCACAGATACGCAGTATTTT. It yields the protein CASSQGLVSTDTQYF.